These 10 T cell receptor beta chains were sequenced from one sample in a study of blood T cell repertoires in COVID-19. Clones were read by immunoSEQ multiplex PCR, and TCRdb kept only the in-frame ones, dropping some. Found here are fewer than 150,000 clones, approximately 83% of them singletons; the top ten hold 15% to 20%. The sample taken for sequencing was peripheral blood. Receptors originate from a woman between 50 and 59 years old who had recovered from COVID-19.

This clone has at least ten counts. The rearrangement joins TRBV7-6 to TRBJ2-1; 10 bases match TRBD2. The CDR3 spans 15 residues. With V trimmed by 5 bases and J by 7 bases, 8 bases remained unmatched. Germline CDR1 and CDR2: SGHVS and FNYEAQ. CDR3 sequence: CASSQLAGTTNEQFF. The CDR3 DNA sequence: TGTGCCAGCAGCCAACTAGCGGGGACTACAAATGAGCAGTTCTTC.

This clone was recorded only once. The rearrangement uses TRBV27 and TRBJ2-2; 9 bases align to TRBD1. Trimming removed 10 bases from V and 4 bases from J; junction bases left unmatched: 13. The CDR3 covers 16 residues. Per the germline V gene, CDR1 is MNHEY and CDR2 is SMNVEV (reference sequence). CDR3 protein: CATLPLGTGSTGELFF. The DNA of the CDR3 is TGTGCCACCCTCCCCTTGGGGACAGGGTCCACCGGGGAGCTGTTTTTT.

Only one count was recorded for this clone. The genes are TRBV20-1 and TRBJ1-2; D not certain. The CDR3 extends over 13 amino acids. The V end lost 3 bases, the J end lost 5 bases, and 13 bases lay between the germline ends. Germline CDR1 DFQATT, CDR2 SNEGSKA (reference sequence). Here the CDR3 reads CSASPGVSYGYTF. The CDR3 nucleotides are TGCAGTGCTAGTCCCGGAGTTAGTTATGGCTACACCTTC.

The genes are TRBV11-2 and TRBJ2-3, with 7 bases that match TRBD1. Trimming took 5 bases from V and 1 from J; bases not matched to a gene: 6. Germline CDR1 and CDR2: SGHAT and FQNNGV. The CDR3 is 15 amino acids. CDR3 region: CASSVGGEGTDTQYF. Here the CDR3 DNA reads TGTGCCAGCAGCGTAGGGGGCGAGGGCACAGATACGCAGTATTTT. The full variable domain, with the rest looked up from reference TRBV11-2 and TRBJ2-3, is EAGVAQSPRYKIIEKRQSVAFWCNPISGHATLYWYQQILGQGPKLLIQFQNNGVVDDSQLPKDRFSAERLKGVDSTLKIQPAKLEDSAVYLCASSVGGEGTDTQYFGPGTRLTVL.

V usage is TRBV27 and J usage is TRBJ1-1; perhaps TRBD1 as D (5 bases). Trimming stripped 7 bases from V and 1 base from J, with 13 bases between. The germline gives CDR1 MNHEY, CDR2 SMNVEV (reference sequence). The CDR3 is 14 residues long. CDR3 coding DNA: TGTGCCAGCACTCCTCAGGGTCCGAACACTGAAGCTTTCTTT. It encodes CASTPQGPNTEAFF.

The rearrangement links TRBV4-2 to TRBJ2-7; the match to TRBD2 covers 10 bases. J gave up 2 bases and V 3 bases, and 13 bases lay outside the gene matches. This CDR3 has 18 residues. Germline V gene data show CDR1 as LGHNA and CDR2 as YNFKEQ. The DNA of the CDR3 is TGTGCCAGCAGCCAGGGAGGCTTAGCACTAGCGGGGACCTACGAGCAGTACTTC. It codes for CASSQGGLALAGTYEQYF.

The rearrangement joins TRBV6-5 to TRBJ2-3; 11 positions agree with TRBD2. Germline values: CDR1 MNHEY, CDR2 SVGAGI. This CDR3 contains 14 residues. J gave up 0 bases and V 8 bases, and 1 base lay outside the gene matches. The CDR3 spells CASRTSGSTDTQYF. CDR3 DNA sequence: TGTGCCAGCCGGACTAGCGGGAGCACAGATACGCAGTATTTT.

The sample holds a few counts of this clone. The V gene is TRBV27, the J gene TRBJ2-2; 9 nucleotides align to TRBD1. Per the germline V gene, CDR1 is MNHEY and CDR2 is SMNVEV (reference sequence). The CDR3 spans 14 residues. The V segment lost 7 bases and the J segment 6 bases; nucleotides outside the gene matches: 6. Written as DNA, the CDR3 is TGTGCCAGCAAAACAGGGGGCTTCGCCGGGGAGCTGTTTTTT. Amino acids: CASKTGGFAGELFF.

This chain uses TRBV15 with TRBJ1-2; no reliable D call. CDR1 and CDR2 from the germline V gene are LNHNV and YYDKDF (reference sequence). The CDR3 contains 14 residues. Trimming left V 3 bases short and J 1 base short, with 9 bases between. CDR3 sequence reads: CATSSRAFNYGYTF. The CDR3 DNA reads as TGTGCCACCAGCAGCCGAGCTTTTAACTATGGCTACACCTTC.

The gene calls are TRBV11-3 and TRBJ2-1; the match to TRBD2 covers 7 bases. CDR1 is SGHNT, CDR2 YENEEA, per germline. The CDR3 length is 16 residues. Losses at the gene ends were 0 bases for V and 1 base for J; bases not matched to a gene: 3. CDR3 DNA sequence: TGTGCCAGCAGCTTAGAGGGGGGGGTGTCCTACAATGAGCAGTTCTTC. Translated: CASSLEGGVSYNEQFF.